The subject of this entry is one TCR beta chain. Its antigen remains unknown. The data originate from a study of post-analysis software for immune sequencing data. Study information: Multiple sclerosis in the patients followed relapsing-remitting, secondary progressive and progressive-relapsing courses. Study-wide findings and caveats: F measure clustering grouped samples strongly by preparation batch. There was significantly lower normalized Chao1 diversity in multiple sclerosis patients than in controls. Relative to controls, patients had several TRBV segments at higher frequency, with TRBV5-6, TRBV5-1 and TRBV20-1 among these.

Incorporated into the TCR beta cDNA libraries were unique molecular identifiers, which served to reduce PCR and sequencing biases. TCRdb fed the PCR reads into MiXCR, producing one record per CDR3 protein. The sample shows roughly 700,000 distinct CDR3 sequences, 30% of them seen only once. The CDR3 is 15 residues long. V was pared by 8 bases and J by 2 bases, with 12 bases of the junction left unmatched. Germline CDR1 reads SQVTM; CDR2 reads ANQGSEA. The chain couples TRBV29-1 to TRBJ2-3; TRBD1 matches 8 bases. This receptor was identified in a girl under 18 with multiple sclerosis. Sequencing used blood. CDR3 in DNA: TGCAGCTTTACAGGGGGTTCACGGTTCACAGATACGCAGTATTTT. It translates to CSFTGGSRFTDTQYF.